The rows below give T cell receptor beta chains drawn from one sample of a study of molecular identifiers for immune sequencing clone quantification. TCRdb re-derived calls from the PCR reads in MiXCR, one entry per CDR3 protein. Of over 600,000 distinct CDR3 sequences detected, 15% to 20% appear once; the ten largest clones hold around 0.86%. The sample taken for sequencing was naive CD8+ T cells from blood, with Jurkat cell RNA spiked in. Receptors originate from a human donor in good health. Some libraries in this study had Jurkat cell RNA spiked in. CDR3s include the opening cysteine and the closing phenylalanine or tryptophan. The order of the fields is J gene, V gene, CDR3 length, D gene, clone size, CDR3 protein, CDR3 DNA. A D gene is named only where the DNA matches it firmly. Only some rows state a clone size, as once, few, many or a class for expanded clones.

>TRBJ2-1|TRBV9|14|TRBD2|few
CASSVGLASNEQFF
TGTGCCAGCAGCGTCGGACTAGCGTCAAATGAGCAGTTCTTC
>TRBJ1-1|TRBV28|14|.|few
CASSLLLMNTEAFF
TGTGCCAGCAGTTTACTCCTAATGAACACTGAAGCTTTCTTT
>TRBJ1-5|TRBV5-8|16|TRBD1|few
CASTLRDSGGYQPQHF
TGTGCCAGCACACTCAGGGACAGCGGGGGATATCAGCCCCAGCATTTT
>TRBJ1-3|TRBV7-2|15|.|many
CASSLFEGAGNTIYF
TGTGCCAGCAGCTTATTTGAGGGAGCTGGAAACACCATATATTTT
>TRBJ2-2|TRBV29-1|12|.|many
CSVDRNTGELFF
TGCAGCGTTGACAGGAACACCGGGGAGCTGTTTTTT
>TRBJ2-7|TRBV2|15|TRBD2|many
CASSAHGTNSYEQYF
TGTGCCAGCAGCGCCCATGGGACTAACTCCTACGAGCAGTACTTC
>TRBJ1-1|TRBV12-3/TRBV12-4|13|.|many
CASNGDMNTEAFF
TGTGCCAGCAACGGGGACATGAACACTGAAGCTTTCTTT
>TRBJ2-3|TRBV9|17|.|many
CASIFGAGCAGTDTQYF
TGTGCCAGCATCTTTGGGGCAGGGTGCGCGGGCACAGATACGCAGTATTTT
>TRBJ2-7|TRBV28|13|TRBD2|many
CATLGLAGSEQYF
TGTGCCACCCTAGGGCTAGCGGGAAGTGAGCAGTACTTC
>TRBJ2-7|TRBV12-3/TRBV12-4|13|.|few
CASSLEGSVEQYF
TGTGCCAGCAGTTTAGAGGGTAGCGTCGAGCAGTACTTC
>TRBJ2-2|TRBV29-1|13|.|many
CSVAEANTGELFF
TGCAGCGTTGCCGAAGCAAACACCGGGGAGCTGTTTTTT
>TRBJ2-2|TRBV27|15|TRBD2|few
CASSIKRGNPGELFF
TGTGCCAGCAGCATCAAGCGGGGGAACCCCGGGGAGCTGTTTTTT
>TRBJ2-7|TRBV19|14|TRBD2|many
CASRVDSGADEQYF
TGTGCCAGTAGAGTGGATAGCGGGGCCGACGAGCAGTACTTC
>TRBJ2-3|TRBV6-4|16|.|.
CASIRRPQGWTDTQYF
TGTGCCAGCATTCGACGCCCCCAGGGATGGACAGATACGCAGTATTTT
>TRBJ1-6|TRBV27|13|.|.
CASTPSPNSPLHF
TGTGCCAGCACCCCGAGCCCAAATTCACCCCTCCACTTT
>TRBJ2-1|TRBV19|15|.|.
CASSINPDAYNEQFF
TGTGCCAGTAGTATTAATCCGGACGCCTACAATGAGCAGTTCTTC
>TRBJ2-3|TRBV7-6|17|.|many
CASSLMLAGTSTDTQYF
TGTGCCAGCAGCTTAATGTTGGCGGGAACTAGCACAGATACGCAGTATTTT
>TRBJ2-7|TRBV6-5|14|.|few
CASSYLAGAGEQYF
TGTGCCAGCAGTTATTTGGCCGGAGCGGGCGAGCAGTACTTC
>TRBJ1-1|TRBV7-6|15|.|many
CASSLVDSFHTEAFF
TGTGCCAGCAGCTTAGTAGACAGCTTTCACACTGAAGCTTTCTTT
>TRBJ2-5|TRBV12-3/TRBV12-4|14|.|many
CASSLGGLQETQYF
TGTGCCAGCAGTTTGGGAGGACTTCAAGAGACCCAGTACTTC
>TRBJ1-4|TRBV4-2|16|.|few
CASSLPLTAVNEKLFF
TGTGCCAGCAGCCTCCCATTGACAGCGGTTAATGAAAAACTGTTTTTT
>TRBJ2-5|TRBV12-3/TRBV12-4|14|TRBD2|few
CASSLRGVLETQYF
TGTGCCAGCAGTTTGCGGGGGGTCTTGGAGACCCAGTACTTC
>TRBJ2-5|TRBV9|15|.|.
CASSSDYSLGETQYF
TGTGCCAGCAGCTCGGACTACTCCCTTGGGGAGACCCAGTACTTC